Listed below are T cell receptor beta chains from one sample, sequenced in a study of shared clonotypes between healthy human individuals. Data came from immunoSEQ multiplex PCR; TCRdb stores just in-frame clones and leaves some out. The sample includes hundreds of thousands of clones, around 75% of them seen just once. Source material: PBMCs. Receptors originate from a woman in her thirties or forties in good health. Some clones in this sample may be carry-over from other donors' samples. The CDR3 runs from the conserved cysteine through the conserved F or W. Fields, in order: D gene, V gene, clone size, J gene, CDR3 protein, CDR3 DNA. A D gene is named only where the DNA matches it firmly. Size is stated for part of the rows, as once, few or many counts, or as a class when the clone is expanded.

d_gene: .
v_gene: TRBV11-2
abundance: few
j_gene: TRBJ1-1
CDR3aa: CASSLQGITEAFF
CDR3nt: TGTGCCAGCAGCTTACAGGGTATAACTGAAGCTTTCTTT

d_gene: .
v_gene: TRBV29-1
abundance: .
j_gene: TRBJ2-3
CDR3aa: CSVVTGRTDTQYF
CDR3nt: TGCAGCGTTGTAACGGGTAGAACAGATACGCAGTATTTT

d_gene: .
v_gene: TRBV5-1
abundance: once
j_gene: TRBJ1-1
CDR3aa: CASSFSGQNTEAFF
CDR3nt: TGCGCCAGCAGCTTCTCGGGACAGAACACTGAAGCTTTCTTT

d_gene: TRBD2
v_gene: TRBV6-5
abundance: .
j_gene: TRBJ2-1
CDR3aa: CASTQRGLYNEQFF
CDR3nt: TGTGCCAGCACCCAGCGGGGCCTTTACAATGAGCAGTTCTTC

d_gene: TRBD2
v_gene: TRBV28
abundance: .
j_gene: TRBJ2-1
CDR3aa: CASSWTSGRASEQFF
CDR3nt: TGTGCCAGCAGCTGGACTAGCGGGAGGGCTAGTGAGCAGTTCTTC

d_gene: TRBD1
v_gene: TRBV2
abundance: .
j_gene: TRBJ2-3
CDR3aa: CASTKRQGASTDTQYF
CDR3nt: TGTGCCAGCACCAAAAGACAGGGGGCGAGCACAGATACGCAGTATTTT

d_gene: TRBD1
v_gene: TRBV10-3
abundance: .
j_gene: TRBJ1-1
CDR3aa: CAISELGGLTEAFF
CDR3nt: TGTGCCATCAGTGAGTTAGGGGGCTTAACTGAAGCTTTCTTT

d_gene: TRBD2
v_gene: TRBV10-3
abundance: few
j_gene: TRBJ2-5
CDR3aa: CAIIGTSGRETQYF
CDR3nt: TGTGCCATCATTGGGACTAGCGGGAGAGAGACCCAGTACTTC

d_gene: .
v_gene: TRBV19
abundance: .
j_gene: TRBJ2-5
CDR3aa: CASSMTKQETQYF
CDR3nt: TGTGCCAGTAGTATGACGAAACAAGAGACCCAGTACTTC

d_gene: TRBD1
v_gene: TRBV6-1
abundance: .
j_gene: TRBJ2-7
CDR3aa: CASIPGQGTSYEQYF
CDR3nt: TGTGCCAGCATACCGGGACAGGGGACCTCCTACGAGCAGTACTTC

d_gene: .
v_gene: TRBV11-1
abundance: .
j_gene: TRBJ2-7
CDR3aa: CASSLGPKSEQYF
CDR3nt: TGTGCCAGCAGCTTAGGCCCGAAGTCGGAGCAGTACTTC

d_gene: .
v_gene: TRBV5-1
abundance: .
j_gene: TRBJ2-7
CDR3aa: CASSLEGPGYEQYF
CDR3nt: TGCGCCAGCAGCTTGGAAGGCCCAGGCTACGAGCAGTACTTC

d_gene: TRBD1
v_gene: TRBV27
abundance: .
j_gene: TRBJ1-2
CDR3aa: CASKTGGGYGYTF
CDR3nt: TGTGCCAGCAAAACAGGGGGCGGATATGGCTACACCTTC

d_gene: .
v_gene: TRBV11-2
abundance: .
j_gene: TRBJ2-1
CDR3aa: CASSLSRNEQFF
CDR3nt: TGTGCCAGCAGCTTAAGTCGGAATGAGCAGTTCTTC

d_gene: .
v_gene: TRBV11-3
abundance: .
j_gene: TRBJ2-1
CDR3aa: CASSLDPAYNEQFF
CDR3nt: TGTGCCAGCAGCTTAGACCCTGCGTACAATGAGCAGTTCTTC

d_gene: TRBD2
v_gene: TRBV9
abundance: .
j_gene: TRBJ2-1
CDR3aa: CASSLRGVAGDNEQFF
CDR3nt: TGTGCCAGCAGCCTCCGGGGGGTAGCGGGAGACAATGAGCAGTTCTTC

d_gene: TRBD1
v_gene: TRBV18
abundance: .
j_gene: TRBJ2-1
CDR3aa: CASSTGVIDEQFF
CDR3nt: TGTGCCAGCTCGACAGGGGTCATCGATGAGCAGTTCTTC